This T cell receptor (beta chain) was retrieved from a study of T-cell reconstitution after alpha-beta-depleted transplantation in children. CDR1 and CDR2 (germline): SGHVS, FQNEAQ. Trimming took 1 base from V and 2 from J, leaving 22 bases between them. This CDR3 contains 19 residues. Unique molecular identifiers featured in how the TCRbeta library was prepared. TCRdb ran MiXCR on the PCR reads and lists one entry per CDR3 protein. Of almost 500,000 distinct CDR3 sequences in the sample, 12% were seen once. The origin of this receptor is a human donor who donated a stem cell graft to a child with combined immunodeficiency. The rearrangement uses TRBV7-8 and TRBJ2-3; tentative D call: TRBD1 (6 bases). The sequencing here drew on PBMCs from the stem cell graft donor, taken from the stem cell graft. CDR3 residues: CASSLGVDGVWGPTDTQYF. For the CDR3, the DNA is TGTGCCAGCAGCTTAGGTGTGGATGGGGTGTGGGGGCCCACAGATACGCAGTATTTT.